This passage covers 31 T cell receptor beta chains from one sample sequenced in a study of T-cell memory formation after mild COVID-19. TCRdb re-called the 5' RACE reads with MiXCR, one entry per CDR3 protein. The sample records about 400,000 distinct CDR3 sequences, about 15% being singletons. Material: PBMCs or a T cell subset sorted from them (not recorded which). The receptors come from a man between 18 and 35 years old who had mild COVID-19 (a few samples of this study predate the infection). Cell type and time point are not known.

The chain links TRBV29-1 to TRBJ2-5; 8 bases align to TRBD1. The germline V gene encodes CDR1 SQVTM and CDR2 ANQGSEA. CDR3 size: 13 residues. The J segment lost 10 bases and the V segment lost 6 bases, leaving 13 bases of the junction unmatched. This CDR3 is CSVRQGRAVDQYF. The CDR3 DNA is TGCAGCGTACGACAGGGGCGGGCAGTGGACCAGTACTTC. Combining the CDR3 with reference TRBV29-1 and TRBJ2-5 gives the whole variable domain SAVISQKPSRDICQRGTSLTIQCQVDSQVTMMFWYRQQPGQSLTLIATANQGSEATYESGFVIDKFPISRPNLTFSTLTVSNMSPEDSSIYLCSVRQGRAVDQYFGPGTRLLVL.

J is TRBJ1-4 and V is TRBV20-1; D unclear. V was pared by 5 bases and J by 8 bases, with 15 bases between. CDR1 and CDR2 (germline): DFQATT, SNEGSKA (reference sequence). The CDR3 contains 13 residues. As DNA, the CDR3 is TGCAGTGCTTCTCGCGGGAACGGCGAAAAACTGTTTTTT. Protein: CSASRGNGEKLFF.

This clonotype appeared a few times. This rearrangement joins TRBV3-1 to TRBJ2-7, with D uncertain. The CDR3 contains 13 residues. The ends were cut back, 1 base at V and 0 bases at J, with 4 bases in the middle. Germline V gives CDR1 LGHDT, CDR2 YNNKEL (reference sequence). CDR3 region: CASSQGASYEQYV. For the CDR3, the DNA is TGTGCCAGCAGCCAAGGGGCCTCCTACGAGCAGTACGTC.

The table lists this clonotype with many counts. The chain uses TRBV6-5 and TRBJ1-2; D remains unclear. The germline V gene encodes CDR1 MNHEY and CDR2 SVGAGI. The CDR3 is 14 residues long. V shed 2 bases and J shed 3 bases, with 10 bases lying between them. The CDR3 DNA sequence: TGTGCCAGCAGTTACAGGGTAACTGACTATGGCTACACCTTC. Its protein is CASSYRVTDYGYTF.

This clonotype was detected only a few times. The gene calls are TRBV27 and TRBJ2-7; no definite D call. This CDR3 has 14 residues. The germline CDR1 and CDR2 sequences are MNHEY and SMNVEV (reference sequence). V gave up 2 bases and J gave up 5 bases, with 13 bases separating them. As DNA, the CDR3 is TGTGCCAGCAGTTTAAGTATCGGCTGGAACGAGCAGTACGTC. Its translation is CASSLSIGWNEQYV.

The gene calls are TRBV30 and TRBJ1-2; D call uncertain. This CDR3 spans 11 amino acids. The germline V gene encodes CDR1 GTSNPN and CDR2 SVGIG (reference sequence). The V end was cut by 3 bases, the J end by 8 bases, with 10 bases between. CDR3 protein: CAWSATRGYTF. Written as DNA, the CDR3 is TGTGCCTGGAGCGCGACTAGGGGCTACACCTTC.

This clonotype was found many times. The chain has TRBV12-3 or TRBV12-4 and TRBJ1-5; 7 bases line up with TRBD1. Losses at the gene ends were 5 bases for V and 11 bases for J; bases not matched to a gene: 6. The CDR3 spans 12 residues. CDR3 loop: CASSPPGTAQHF. Written as DNA, the CDR3 is TGTGCCAGCAGTCCCCCCGGGACAGCCCAGCATTTT.

This clonotype was seen at least ten times. The chain joins TRBV7-9 to TRBJ2-3, with D possibly TRBD2 on 6 matching bases. The CDR3 is 14 amino acids. Trimming took 5 bases from V and 7 from J, leaving 16 bases between them. Germline CDR1 is SEHNR and CDR2 is FQNEAQ (reference sequence). CDR3 DNA: TGTGCCAGCAGCCCTGGGACTGCACCCTATACGCAGTATTTT. Its protein product is CASSPGTAPYTQYF.

The V and J genes are TRBV2 and TRBJ2-5, with a possible D match to TRBD2 (5 bases). Germline CDR1 is SNHLY and CDR2 is FYNNEI. This CDR3 contains 12 residues. Trimming took 7 bases from V and 4 from J, leaving 10 bases between them. The chain's CDR3 is CASKLEAETQYF. The CDR3 DNA reads TGTGCCAGCAAACTGGAGGCAGAGACCCAGTACTTC.

The gene calls are TRBV20-1 and TRBJ2-7; no definite D call. Germline lookup yields CDR1 DFQATT and CDR2 SNEGSKA (reference sequence). Trimming stripped 2 bases from V and 0 bases from J, with 5 bases between. This CDR3 comprises 12 residues. CDR3: CSARRASYEQYF. CDR3 sequence (DNA): TGCAGTGCTAGACGGGCCTCCTACGAGCAGTACTTC.

This clonotype was counted a few times. The genes are TRBV6-5 and TRBJ1-2; D is uncertain. The CDR3 sequence is 14 residues long. The germline V gene encodes CDR1 MNHEY and CDR2 SVGAGI. Between the trimmed V and J ends, which lost 6 bases and 2 bases, there was a span of 13 bases. The CDR3 nucleotides read TGTGCCAGCAGCCCGGGGTTTACCAACTATGGCTACACCTTC. The encoded protein is CASSPGFTNYGYTF.

V and J are TRBV4-1 and TRBJ1-4; no firm D call. The V and J ends lost 0 bases and 6 bases respectively, with 20 bases between them. There are 18 residues in the CDR3. Germline loops: CDR1 MGHRA, CDR2 YSYEKL. CDR3 sequence (DNA): TGCGCCAGCAGCCAAGAACAAGGCTTCAGGAATGTGGATGAAAAACTGTTTTTT. Protein: CASSQEQGFRNVDEKLFF.

In this sample, this clonotype turned up many times. This chain links TRBV10-3 with TRBJ2-1; 10 bases align to TRBD1. J lost 5 bases, V lost 4 bases, and 14 bases had no gene match. This CDR3 has 18 residues. The germline gives CDR1 ENHRY, CDR2 SYGVKD. CDR3 nucleotides: TGTGCCATCAGTGCCGGACAGGGGGGCTGGCTGCGCGACAATGAGCAGTTCTTC. Translation: CAISAGQGGWLRDNEQFF.

The rearrangement links TRBV7-3 to TRBJ2-3; D ambiguous. The CDR3 runs 14 residues. Germline V gene sequence: CDR1 SGHTA, CDR2 FQGTGA. Trimming left V 1 base short and J 1 base short, with 6 bases between. Here the CDR3 DNA reads TGTGCCAGCAGCTTAATGGACCGCACAGATACGCAGTATTTT. Translation gives CASSLMDRTDTQYF. Full variable domain (missing parts from reference TRBV7-3 and TRBJ2-3): GAGVSQTPSNKVTEKGKYVELRCDPISGHTALYWYRQSLGQGPEFLIYFQGTGAADDSGLPNDRFFAVRPEGSVSTLKIQRTERGDSAVYLCASSLMDRTDTQYFGPGTRLTVL.

The chain combines TRBV7-8 with TRBJ2-5; the match to TRBD1 covers 8 bases. The J segment lost 2 bases and the V segment lost 5 bases, leaving 4 bases of the junction unmatched. This CDR3 spans 14 amino acids. Germline V gene sequence: CDR1 SGHVS, CDR2 FQNEAQ. The CDR3 reads CASSRRTGQETQYF. CDR3 sequence (DNA): TGTGCCAGCAGCCGGCGGACAGGGCAAGAGACCCAGTACTTC. Together with reference TRBV7-8 and TRBJ2-5, the CDR3 gives the full variable domain: GAGVSQSPRYKVAKRGQDVALRCDPISGHVSLFWYQQALGQGPEFLTYFQNEAQLDKSGLPSDRFFAERPEGSVSTLKIQRTQQEDSAVYLCASSRRTGQETQYFGPGTRLLVL.

This clonotype was seen a single time. This chain connects TRBV7-9 to TRBJ2-2; D gene unclear. The CDR3 extends over 13 amino acids. The germline gives CDR1 SEHNR, CDR2 FQNEAQ (reference sequence). Deletions cut 2 bases from V and 4 bases from J, with 5 bases between. The CDR3, as DNA: TGTGCCAGCAGCTTACCCGCCACCGGGGAGCTGTTTTTT. It specifies CASSLPATGELFF.

The chain combines TRBV12-3 or TRBV12-4 with TRBJ1-1; D unresolved. The CDR3 covers 14 residues. The V end was cut by 7 bases, the J end by 0 bases, with 12 bases between. The CDR3 nucleotides are TGTGCCAGCACCAGGACGGCCATGAACACTGAAGCTTTCTTT. Its translation is CASTRTAMNTEAFF.

This clonotype turned up a few times. V is TRBV5-1 and J is TRBJ2-5, with D possibly called TRBD1 or TRBD2 (5 bases each). Germline CDR1 reads SGHRS; CDR2 reads YFSETQ. The V gene lost 4 bases and the J gene lost 2 bases, with 9 bases spanning the gap. The CDR3 totals 13 residues. CDR3 coding DNA: TGCGCCAGCAGCAAGGGACCACAAGAGACCCAGTACTTC. This encodes CASSKGPQETQYF.

This clonotype was seen many times. The V call is TRBV6-6, the J call TRBJ1-2; TRBD1 agrees at 10 bases. The CDR3 has 16 residues. J gave up 7 bases and V 8 bases, and 16 bases lay outside the gene matches. Germline V gives CDR1 MNHNY, CDR2 SVGAGI (reference sequence). CDR3 sequence reads: CASSRQTGTGVRGYTF. The DNA for the CDR3 is TGTGCCAGCTCAAGGCAAACCGGGACAGGGGTGCGTGGCTACACCTTC.

This chain joins TRBV6-4 and TRBJ1-6; D unclear. Germline V gene sequence: CDR1 MRHNA, CDR2 SNTAGT. The V and J ends lost 0 bases and 7 bases respectively, with 4 bases between them. This CDR3 is built from 13 residues. DNA for the CDR3: TGTGCCAGCAGTGACTCGTCGAATTCACCCCTCCACTTT. It yields the protein CASSDSSNSPLHF.

This clonotype was recorded many times. The chain uses TRBV11-2 and TRBJ2-7, with a weak D call TRBD2 (6 bases). The germline gives CDR1 SGHAT, CDR2 FQNNGV. This CDR3 region has 18 residues. Trimming took 3 bases from V and 1 from J, leaving 22 bases between them. The chain's CDR3 is CASSFSDGGGLWSYEQYV. The CDR3 DNA sequence: TGTGCCAGCAGCTTTTCGGACGGCGGAGGGTTGTGGTCCTACGAGCAGTACGTC.

This clonotype has just a few counts. The chain is built from TRBV5-1 and TRBJ2-4; 8 bases fit TRBD1. V dropped 4 bases and J dropped 6; count of bases not matched to a gene: 12. The germline V gene encodes CDR1 SGHRS and CDR2 YFSETQ. The length of the CDR3 is 16 residues. CDR3: CASSQLAGGLINIQYF. CDR3 nucleotides: TGCGCCAGCAGCCAACTTGCAGGGGGCCTGATAAACATTCAGTACTTC.

This clonotype has just a few counts. This sequence joins TRBV7-2 and TRBJ2-3; D uncertain. The V gene lost 0 bases and the J gene lost 6 bases, with 7 bases spanning the gap. Germline lookup yields CDR1 SGHTA and CDR2 FQGNSA. The CDR3 covers 13 residues. This chain's CDR3 is CASSLASSDTQYF. CDR3 sequence (DNA): TGTGCCAGCAGCTTAGCCAGCTCTGATACGCAGTATTTT.

This clonotype was seen a handful of times. J is TRBJ2-1 and V is TRBV2; D gene unclear. Trimming took 6 bases from V and 0 from J, leaving 9 bases between them. The CDR3 is 14 amino acids. The germline V gene has CDR1 SNHLY and CDR2 FYNNEI. The CDR3 sequence is CASRNVYSYNEQFF. The CDR3 nucleotides are TGTGCCAGCAGGAACGTCTACTCCTACAATGAGCAGTTCTTC.

This clonotype was found a few times. This sequence joins TRBV3-1 and TRBJ1-2; 8 bases line up with TRBD1. The CDR3 is made up of 15 amino acids. The germline CDR1 and CDR2 sequences are LGHDT and YNNKEL (reference sequence). With V trimmed by 3 bases and J by 7 bases, 10 bases remained unmatched. CDR3 DNA: TGTGCCAGCAGCCATGCCGTCGGACAGGGTGGTGGCTACACCTTC. This codes for CASSHAVGQGGGYTF.

This chain links TRBV28 with TRBJ2-7; weak D call: TRBD1 (5 bases). The V and J ends lost 6 bases and 5 bases respectively, with 11 bases between them. CDR1 and CDR2 from the germline V gene are MDHEN and SYDVKM. The CDR3 runs 12 residues. As DNA, the CDR3 is TGTGCCAGCAGGCAGGGTAGGAACGAGCAGTACTTC. Translated, it gives CASRQGRNEQYF.

J is TRBJ2-7 and V is TRBV28; 8 nucleotides align to TRBD1. CDR1 is MDHEN and CDR2 is SYDVKM in the germline V gene. J was trimmed by 0 bases and V by 2 bases; bases with no gene match: 6. This CDR3 has 16 amino acids. CDR3 loop: CASSLPRTGSSYEQYV. The CDR3 nucleotides are TGTGCCAGCAGTTTACCCCGGACAGGGAGCTCCTACGAGCAGTACGTC.

This clonotype was seen ten or more times. The genes are TRBV4-2 and TRBJ2-3, with D hard to call. Germline CDR1 is LGHNA and CDR2 is YNFKEQ. V dropped 0 bases and J dropped 3 bases, with 10 bases sitting between them. The CDR3 runs to 15 residues. The CDR3 region is CASSQESLGTDTQYF. The CDR3 bases are TGTGCCAGCAGCCAAGAGAGTTTGGGTACAGATACGCAGTATTTT.

The chain couples TRBV20-1 to TRBJ2-7, with D perhaps matching TRBD2 (5 bases). From germline, CDR1 is DFQATT and CDR2 SNEGSKA (reference sequence). Between the trimmed V and J ends, which lost 1 base and 0 bases, there was a span of 10 bases. This CDR3 spans 14 amino acids. The CDR3 bases are TGCAGTGCTAGAGGGATAGGGAGCTCCTACGAGCAGTACTTC. Translation gives CSARGIGSSYEQYF.

This clonotype was picked up a small number of times. The rearrangement uses TRBV4-1 and TRBJ2-7; D gene unclear. The CDR3 spans 13 residues. Germline assignment: CDR1 MGHRA and CDR2 YSYEKL. Trimming removed 4 bases from V and 6 bases from J, with 13 bases in between. The CDR3 here is CASSLGVSGEQYF. CDR3 coding DNA: TGCGCCAGCAGCCTTGGGGTCTCGGGCGAGCAGTACTTC.

This clonotype appeared a few times. The CDR3 is CASPRDSEGTEQFF. The DNA of the CDR3 is TGTGCCAGCCCCCGGGACAGCGAAGGGACTGAGCAGTTCTTC. The chain joins TRBV6-5 to TRBJ2-1; 7 positions match TRBD1. CDR3 length: 14 amino acids. After removal of 8 bases from V and 9 bases from J, the junction contained 13 bases not matched to a gene. In germline, CDR1 is MNHEY, CDR2 SVGAGI.